Presented here are 9 T cell receptor beta chains from one specimen sequenced in a study of liver allograft versus peripheral blood T cells (dated by TCRdb to the early 2020s). The study in broad terms: The study compared the T cell receptor repertoires present in transplanted livers with the repertoires present in the peripheral blood of liver transplant recipients.

The sample was run on an Illumina MiSeq. TCRdb itself trimmed the public reads at Q25 with fastp, ran MiXCR and retained productive beta chains. A single entry per CDR3 protein holds the most common genes and DNA from its merged rows. The table for this sample lists 5,600 or so distinct CDR3 sequences; 11% to 15% of them were counted only once. The leading ten clones occupy approximately 2.8% of the sample. These receptors were obtained from a human patient who had a liver transplant. After a transplant, some T cells may be the graft donor's own cells.

The genes are TRBV19 and TRBJ2-1; 10 bases map to TRBD2. The CDR3 sequence is 16 residues long. Germline V gene data show CDR1 as LNHDA and CDR2 as SQIVND (reference sequence). V lost 2 bases and J lost 10; bases outside the gene matches: 11. CDR3 loop: CASSIIIQREGGEQFF. The CDR3 bases are TGTGCCAGTAGTATAATAATCCAGCGGGAGGGAGGCGAGCAGTTCTTC.

By sample share, this clonotype is medium-sized (0.01 to 0.1%). This chain uses TRBV6-2 or TRBV6-3 with TRBJ1-1; D is perhaps TRBD1 (5 bases). Trimming left V 0 bases short and J 1 base short, with 6 bases between. Germline CDR1 and CDR2: MNHEY and SVGEGT. The CDR3 covers 14 residues. CDR3 region: CASSYSGGNTEAFF. Here the CDR3 DNA reads TGTGCCAGCAGTTACTCGGGGGGGAACACTGAAGCTTTCTTT.

By its share, this clonotype is medium-sized. The rearrangement uses TRBV7-9 and TRBJ1-2, with D tentatively TRBD1 (6 bases). CDR1 is SEHNR and CDR2 is FQNEAQ in the germline V gene (reference sequence). The CDR3 spans 12 residues. Deletions cut 4 bases from V and 4 bases from J, with 7 bases between. The CDR3 nucleotides read TGTGCCAGCAGCTGGGGGCTCTATGGCTACACCTTC. It codes for CASSWGLYGYTF.

Sample share makes this clonotype medium-sized. The chain employs TRBV27 and TRBJ2-7; 10 nucleotides align to TRBD1. This CDR3 contains 17 residues. Germline lookup yields CDR1 MNHEY and CDR2 SMNVEV (reference sequence). J was trimmed by 0 bases and V by 6 bases; bases with no gene match: 11. The CDR3 sequence: CASSGTGDRLSSYEQYF. The CDR3 DNA reads TGTGCCAGCAGCGGGACAGGGGACCGATTGAGCTCCTACGAGCAGTACTTC.

This clonotype ranks as medium-sized (0.01 to 0.1%). This CDR3 reads CASSLNPRSGLGTQYF. The CDR3 DNA reads TGTGCCAGCAGCTTAAATCCACGCTCAGGGTTAGGGACCCAGTACTTC. The chain couples TRBV7-2 to TRBJ2-5, with D possibly being TRBD1 (5 bases). From germline, CDR1 is SGHTA and CDR2 FQGNSA. The CDR3 contains 16 residues. The germline V and J ends were trimmed by 2 bases and 7 bases, with 20 bases remaining between them.

This clonotype was found a few times. The chain links TRBV20-1 to TRBJ1-1; a possible D gene is TRBD1 (6 bases). The CDR3 extends over 16 amino acids. V was pared by 4 bases and J by 6 bases, with 24 bases between. Germline CDR1 is DFQATT and CDR2 is SNEGSKA (reference sequence). DNA of the CDR3: TGCAGTGCTACCGGGGATAGGATTGGTGGGGGGCCTGAAGCTTTCTTT. Amino acid sequence: CSATGDRIGGGPEAFF.

This clonotype is medium-sized within its sample. This chain links TRBV27 with TRBJ1-6; possibly TRBD1 for D (5 bases). CDR1 is MNHEY and CDR2 is SMNVEV in the germline V gene (reference sequence). Trimming stripped 5 bases from V and 8 bases from J, with 13 bases between. This CDR3 is built from 14 residues. The CDR3 loop reads CASSRDGTDSPLHF. The CDR3, as DNA: TGTGCCAGCAGTCGGGACGGGACCGATTCACCCCTCCACTTT.

This clonotype was observed once. The rearrangement links TRBV11-2 to TRBJ2-3; 11 positions match TRBD1. Losses at the gene ends were 5 bases for V and 4 bases for J; bases not matched to a gene: 5. In germline, CDR1 is SGHAT, CDR2 FQNNGV. The CDR3 is 15 amino acids. DNA of the CDR3: TGTGCCAGCAGCCCAGGACAGGGGGCATCAGATACGCAGTATTTT. It encodes CASSPGQGASDTQYF.

By sample share, this clonotype is medium-sized. The chain joins TRBV10-3 to TRBJ1-2; no reliable D call. In germline, CDR1 is ENHRY, CDR2 SYGVKD. The CDR3 length is 13 residues. V was trimmed by 3 bases and J by 0 bases, leaving 5 bases between them. The DNA for the CDR3 is TGTGCCATCAGTGAAGGAGCTAACTATGGCTACACCTTC. Translation: CAISEGANYGYTF.